These 5 T cell receptor beta chains came from one sample sequenced in a study of T cell responses to AZD1222 COVID-19 vaccine. Sequencing used immunoSEQ multiplex PCR; TCRdb keeps in-frame clones, though not all of them. The table includes 25,000 to 30,000 clones, around 90% detected once. The sequencing used peripheral blood, collected on day 0 of AZD1222 vaccination. These receptors all stem from an adult in good health.

The rearrangement uses TRBV11-3 and TRBJ2-1, with 7 positions matching TRBD1. Germline V gene sequence: CDR1 SGHNT, CDR2 YENEEA. V trimming: 5 bases; J trimming: 7 bases; junction bases outside the gene matches: 11. This CDR3 comprises 15 residues. CDR3 residues: CASSPRTGDRNEQFF. The CDR3, as DNA: TGTGCCAGCAGCCCAAGAACAGGGGATAGGAATGAGCAGTTCTTC.

The rearrangement joins TRBV10-1 to TRBJ1-6; D is unclear. The CDR3 loop spans 12 amino acids. The V and J ends lost 4 bases and 10 bases respectively, with 8 bases between them. The V gene's germline CDR1 is WNHNN and CDR2 SYGVQD (reference sequence). The CDR3 DNA reads TGCGCCAGCAGTGTAATTCGATCACCCCTCCACTTT. Protein sequence: CASSVIRSPLHF.

This clone was detected once. This sequence joins TRBV4-3 and TRBJ2-1, with D uncertain. V was trimmed by 2 bases and J by 7 bases, leaving 12 bases between them. The germline gives CDR1 LGHNA, CDR2 YSLEER. The CDR3 loop spans 14 amino acids. CDR3 sequence reads: CASSQILVGNEQFF. DNA of the CDR3: TGCGCCAGCAGCCAAATCCTAGTGGGTAATGAGCAGTTCTTC.

This CDR3 reads CASLGDSPTAPLHF. Written as DNA, the CDR3 is TGTGCCAGCCTAGGGGACAGCCCCACGGCACCCCTCCACTTT. V usage is TRBV6-5 and J usage is TRBJ1-6; 7 bases match TRBD1. Germline CDR1 MNHEY, CDR2 SVGAGI. Germline trimming cut 8 bases from V and 11 bases from J; bases unmatched to any gene: 12. This CDR3 is 14 amino acids long.

The J gene is TRBJ1-1, the V gene TRBV20-1, with D perhaps matching TRBD1 (5 bases). The CDR3 has 14 amino acids. Germline V gives CDR1 DFQATT, CDR2 SNEGSKA (reference sequence). Trimming removed 3 bases from V and 4 bases from J, with 15 bases in between. The CDR3 spells CSASFQGSGTEAFF. Written as DNA, the CDR3 is TGCAGTGCTAGTTTTCAGGGATCCGGCACTGAAGCTTTCTTT.